This record looks at one TCR beta chain sequence and its context. The antigen remains unidentified. Amplified TCR beta CDR3 regions derived from RNA transcripts. A set of HTBI primers served as the primers for a first-round RT-PCR of the TCR CDR3. One entry per CDR3 protein, called by TCRdb with MiXCR from the multiplex PCR reads. The data contain roughly 710,000 distinct CDR3 sequences, around 40% of them singletons. This sample is drawn from a study of T cells in Graves' hyperthyroidism and ophthalmopathy. Study outcomes and limitations: Most clonotypes that expanded in the thyroid above 0.001 also showed up in blood.

The sequence was obtained from a woman aged 40 to 49 with Graves' hyperthyroidism. Sequences were obtained from blood.

CDR3 in DNA: TGTGCCAGCAGAGATCGGGATCTCCCCTACAATGAGCAGTTCTTC. This gives the protein CASRDRDLPYNEQFF. The chain is built from TRBV6-1 and TRBJ2-5; D is possibly TRBD2 (5 bases). The J call may not be correct, given that the DNA end is closer to TRBJ2-1. CDR1 MNHNS and CDR2 SASEGT come from the germline V gene. This CDR3 has 15 residues.